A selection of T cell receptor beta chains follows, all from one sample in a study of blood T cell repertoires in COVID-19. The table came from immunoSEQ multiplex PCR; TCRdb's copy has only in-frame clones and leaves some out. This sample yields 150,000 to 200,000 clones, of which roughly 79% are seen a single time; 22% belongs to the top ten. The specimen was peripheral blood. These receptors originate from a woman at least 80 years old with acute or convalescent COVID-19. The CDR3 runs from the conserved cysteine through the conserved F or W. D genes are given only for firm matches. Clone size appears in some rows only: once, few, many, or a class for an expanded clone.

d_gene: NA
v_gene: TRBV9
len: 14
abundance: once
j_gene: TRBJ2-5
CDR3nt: TGTGCCAGCAGCAGGGAGCAAATCCAAGAGACCCAGTACTTC
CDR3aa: CASSREQIQETQYF

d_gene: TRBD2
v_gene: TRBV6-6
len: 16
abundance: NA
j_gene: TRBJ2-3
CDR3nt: TGTGCCAGCAGTTACTCTAGTGGGAGGGCGCGATATACGCAGTATTTT
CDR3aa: CASSYSSGRARYTQYF

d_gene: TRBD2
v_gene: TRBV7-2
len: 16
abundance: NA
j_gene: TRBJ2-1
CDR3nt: TGTGCCAGCAGTTTAGTAGCGGGAGGGCCTTTGGATGAGCAGTTCTTC
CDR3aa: CASSLVAGGPLDEQFF

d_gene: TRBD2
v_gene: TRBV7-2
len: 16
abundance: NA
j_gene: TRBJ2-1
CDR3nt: TGTGCCAGCAGCTTAGCGGGACTAGAGAGCGGTAGTGAGCAGTTCTTC
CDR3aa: CASSLAGLESGSEQFF

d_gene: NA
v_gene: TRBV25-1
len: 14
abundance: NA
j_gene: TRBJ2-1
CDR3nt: TGTGCCACCTGGGGGGGAGGGGGATACAATGAGCAGTTCTTC
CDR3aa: CATWGGGGYNEQFF

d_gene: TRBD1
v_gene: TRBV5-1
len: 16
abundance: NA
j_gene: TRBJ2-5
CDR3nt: TGCGCCAGCAGCTTGGGGGGACAGGGCCGCCAAGAGACCCAGTACTTC
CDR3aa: CASSLGGQGRQETQYF

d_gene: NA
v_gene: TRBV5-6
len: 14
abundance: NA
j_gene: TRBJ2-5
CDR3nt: TGTGCCAGCAGTAGGAGGGGACTTCAAGAGACCCAGTACTTC
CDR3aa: CASSRRGLQETQYF

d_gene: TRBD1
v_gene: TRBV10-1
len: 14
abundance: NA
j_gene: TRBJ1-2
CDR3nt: TGCGCCAGCAGCGGCGGACAGGGGCCCTATGGCTACACCTTC
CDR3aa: CASSGGQGPYGYTF

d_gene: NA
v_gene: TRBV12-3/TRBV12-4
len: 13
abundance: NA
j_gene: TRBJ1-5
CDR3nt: TGTGCCAGCAGTTCATCAGGGTCTCGGCCCCAGCATTTT
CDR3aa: CASSSSGSRPQHF

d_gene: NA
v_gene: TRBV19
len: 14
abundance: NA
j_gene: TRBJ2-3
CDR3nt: TGTGCCAGTAGTATGACAGTAAGCACAGATACGCAGTATTTT
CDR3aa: CASSMTVSTDTQYF

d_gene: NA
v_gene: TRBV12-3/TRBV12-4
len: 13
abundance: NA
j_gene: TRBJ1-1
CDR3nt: TGTGCCAGCACGGTAGTCGGGGGCACTGAAGCTTTCTTT
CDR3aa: CASTVVGGTEAFF

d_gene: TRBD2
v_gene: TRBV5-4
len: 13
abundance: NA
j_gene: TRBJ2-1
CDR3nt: TGTGCCAGCAGCTTGGCCGGGACTAGCGTACAGTTCTTC
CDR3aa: CASSLAGTSVQFF

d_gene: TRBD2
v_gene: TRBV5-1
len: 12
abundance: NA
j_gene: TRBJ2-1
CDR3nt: TGCGCCAGCAAACGGGAGGGCAATGAGCAGTTCTTC
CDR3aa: CASKREGNEQFF

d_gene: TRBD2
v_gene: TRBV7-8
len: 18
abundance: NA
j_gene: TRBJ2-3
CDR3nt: TGTGCCAGCAGCTTAGTCCCCCAGATAGCGGGAGGCACAGATACGCAGTATTTT
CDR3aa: CASSLVPQIAGGTDTQYF

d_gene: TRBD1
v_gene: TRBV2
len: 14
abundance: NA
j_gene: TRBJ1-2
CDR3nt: TGTGCCAGCAGTGAGCGAGGGACAGGGGATGGCTACACCTTC
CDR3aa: CASSERGTGDGYTF

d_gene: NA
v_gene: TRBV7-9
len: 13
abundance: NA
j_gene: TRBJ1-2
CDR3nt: TGTGCCAGCAGCCGTTCAGGAGGACGCGGCTACACCTTC
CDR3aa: CASSRSGGRGYTF

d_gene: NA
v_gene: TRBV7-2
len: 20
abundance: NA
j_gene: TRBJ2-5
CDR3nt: TGTGCCAGCAGCATAGCCCCCCCTTGGCCACAATCCTCGGGCCAAGAGACCCAGTACTTC
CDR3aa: CASSIAPPWPQSSGQETQYF

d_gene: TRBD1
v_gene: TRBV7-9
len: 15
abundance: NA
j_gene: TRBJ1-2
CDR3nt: TGTGCCAGCAGCTTTTCAGGGGGCTTCAACTATGGCTACACCTTC
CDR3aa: CASSFSGGFNYGYTF

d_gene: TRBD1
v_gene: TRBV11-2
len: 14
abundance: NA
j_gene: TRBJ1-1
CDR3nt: TGTGCCAGCAGCTTTCGACAGGGTGGCACTGAAGCTTTCTTT
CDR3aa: CASSFRQGGTEAFF

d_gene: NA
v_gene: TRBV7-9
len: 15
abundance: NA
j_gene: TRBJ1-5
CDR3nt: TGTGCCAGCAGCTTAGCTGGCTTGGGCAATCAGCCCCAGCATTTT
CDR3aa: CASSLAGLGNQPQHF

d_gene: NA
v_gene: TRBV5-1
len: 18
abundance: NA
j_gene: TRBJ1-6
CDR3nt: TGCGCCAGCAGCTTGGGGCCGACTGGGGAGGGGCAAAATTCACCCCTCCACTTT
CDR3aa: CASSLGPTGEGQNSPLHF

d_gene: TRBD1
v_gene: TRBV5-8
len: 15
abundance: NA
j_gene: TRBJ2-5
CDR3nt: TGTGCCAGCAGCACCACAGGGGGTTGGCGAGAGACCCAGTACTTC
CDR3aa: CASSTTGGWRETQYF

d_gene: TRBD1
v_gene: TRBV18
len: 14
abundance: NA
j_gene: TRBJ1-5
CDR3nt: TGTGCCAGCGAGGACAGGGCTGGCAATCAGCCCCAGCATTTT
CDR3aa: CASEDRAGNQPQHF

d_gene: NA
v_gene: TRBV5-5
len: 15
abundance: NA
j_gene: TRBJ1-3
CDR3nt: TGTGCCAGCAGCTTGGCCGACAGCTCTGGAAACACCATATATTTT
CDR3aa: CASSLADSSGNTIYF

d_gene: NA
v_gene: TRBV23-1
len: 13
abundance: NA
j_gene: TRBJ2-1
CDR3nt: TGCGCCAGCAGTCCAGATCCCTACAATGAGCAGTTCTTC
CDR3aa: CASSPDPYNEQFF

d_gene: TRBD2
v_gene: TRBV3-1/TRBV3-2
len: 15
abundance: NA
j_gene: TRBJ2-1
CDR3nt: TGTGCCAGCAAGAAACTAGCGGCCCCCTACAATGAGCAGTTCTTC
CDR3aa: CASKKLAAPYNEQFF

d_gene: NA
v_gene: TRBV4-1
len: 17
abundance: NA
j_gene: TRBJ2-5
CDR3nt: TGCGCCAGCAGCCAAGATCGAGGAGCGGGTTCCTATAAGACCCAGTACTTC
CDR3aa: CASSQDRGAGSYKTQYF

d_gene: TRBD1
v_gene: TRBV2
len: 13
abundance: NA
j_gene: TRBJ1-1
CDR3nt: TGTGCCAGCGGAGGACAGGGGAGCACTGAAGCTTTCTTT
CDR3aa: CASGGQGSTEAFF

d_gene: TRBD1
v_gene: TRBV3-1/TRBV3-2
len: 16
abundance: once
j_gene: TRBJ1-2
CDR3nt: TGTGCCAGCAGCCAGGGTTCCGGGACAGAGAACTATGGCTACACCTTC
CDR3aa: CASSQGSGTENYGYTF

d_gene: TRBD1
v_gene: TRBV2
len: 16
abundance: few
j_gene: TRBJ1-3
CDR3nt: TGTGCCAGCAGTGAAGCCAGGACAGGGGGAGGAAACACCATATATTTT
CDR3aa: CASSEARTGGGNTIYF

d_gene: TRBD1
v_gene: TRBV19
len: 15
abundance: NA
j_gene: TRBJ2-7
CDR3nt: TGTGCCAGTAGTATTTCGGCGGGGACAGGGGTCGAGCAGTACTTC
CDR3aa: CASSISAGTGVEQYF

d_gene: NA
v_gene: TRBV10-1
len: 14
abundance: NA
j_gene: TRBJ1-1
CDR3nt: TGCGCCAGCAGTGAGTCGACATGGCACACTGAAGCTTTCTTT
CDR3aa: CASSESTWHTEAFF

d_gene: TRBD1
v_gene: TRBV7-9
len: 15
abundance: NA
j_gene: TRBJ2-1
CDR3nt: TGTGCCAGCAGCCCACTCCGGGACAGGGGAAATGAGCAGTTCTTC
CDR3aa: CASSPLRDRGNEQFF

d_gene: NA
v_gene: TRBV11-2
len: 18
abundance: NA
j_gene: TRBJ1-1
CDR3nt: TGTGCCAGCAGCCCCCCGGTTTGGGAGGGGAACATGAACACTGAAGCTTTCTTT
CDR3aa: CASSPPVWEGNMNTEAFF

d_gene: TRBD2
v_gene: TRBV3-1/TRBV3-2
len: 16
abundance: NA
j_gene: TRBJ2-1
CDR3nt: TGTGCCAGCAGCCACGAACTAGCGGGAACCTACAATGAGCAGTTCTTC
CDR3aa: CASSHELAGTYNEQFF

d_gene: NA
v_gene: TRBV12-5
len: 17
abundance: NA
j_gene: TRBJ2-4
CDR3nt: TGTGCTAGTGTTAACCCACAGGAATTGGGAGCCAAAAACATTCAGTACTTC
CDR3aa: CASVNPQELGAKNIQYF

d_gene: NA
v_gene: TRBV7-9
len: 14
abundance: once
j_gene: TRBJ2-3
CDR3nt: TGTGCCAGCAGCCCCGAGGGTATCACAGATACGCAGTATTTT
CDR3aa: CASSPEGITDTQYF

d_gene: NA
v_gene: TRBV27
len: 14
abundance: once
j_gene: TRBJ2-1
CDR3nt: TGTGCCAGCATGGATACAGGGATTGGCAATGAGCAGTTCTTC
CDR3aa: CASMDTGIGNEQFF

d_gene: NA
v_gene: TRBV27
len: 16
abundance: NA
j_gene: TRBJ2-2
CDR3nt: TGTGCCAGCAGTTTCCCCCAGGGCAGCCTCGTAGGGGAGCTGTTTTTT
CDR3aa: CASSFPQGSLVGELFF

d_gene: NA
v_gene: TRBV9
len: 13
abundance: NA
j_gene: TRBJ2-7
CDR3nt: TGTGCCAGCAGCGTAGGACAGTCCTACGAGCAGTACTTC
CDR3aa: CASSVGQSYEQYF

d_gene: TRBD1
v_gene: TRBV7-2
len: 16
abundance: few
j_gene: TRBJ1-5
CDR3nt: TGTGCCAGCAGCTTAGAGGGCAGGGGGAGCAATCAGCCCCAGCATTTT
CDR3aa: CASSLEGRGSNQPQHF